Shown below are 17 T cell receptor beta chains from a single sample sequenced in a study of shared clonotypes between healthy human individuals. Terminally differentiated effector memory CD45RA+ cells were left out of the naive CD8 fraction, which was CD45RO-negative and positively selected for CCR7. Only in-frame clones appear in the TCRdb table, and some are missing; sequencing was by immunoSEQ multiplex PCR. The data hold about 2.1 million clones, with 93% observed a single time. The sample comprised naive CD8+ T cells from PBMCs. The receptors were sampled from a man between 18 and 35 years old in good health. Some clones in this sample may be carry-over from other donors' samples.

This clone was counted a single time. The chain is built from TRBV9 and TRBJ1-2; 8 bases align to TRBD1. With 0 bases clipped from V and 0 bases from J, the junction kept 4 bases outside the gene matches. The CDR3 spans 16 residues. Germline V lookup: CDR1 SGDLS, CDR2 YYNGEE. The CDR3 bases are TGTGCCAGCAGCGTAGGGACAGGGACCACTAACTATGGCTACACCTTC. Encoded protein: CASSVGTGTTNYGYTF.

The genes are TRBV6-4 and TRBJ2-6, with 8 bases matching TRBD1. The V gene end was trimmed by 4 bases and the J gene end by 2 bases; junction bases not matched to a gene: 7. CDR3 length equals 17 residues. CDR1 MRHNA and CDR2 SNTAGT come from the germline V gene. The CDR3 spells CASSVDRVNAGANVLTF. The CDR3 DNA follows: TGTGCCAGCAGTGTGGACAGGGTGAACGCTGGGGCCAACGTCCTGACTTTC.

The gene calls are TRBV7-9 and TRBJ2-3; 7 bases agree with TRBD1. This CDR3 is 17 amino acids long. The germline V gene has CDR1 SEHNR and CDR2 FQNEAQ (reference sequence). With 5 bases clipped from V and 0 bases from J, the junction kept 11 bases outside the gene matches. For the CDR3, the DNA is TGTGCCAGCAGCGCCAGGCCGGGACAGACTAGCACAGATACGCAGTATTTT. Amino acid sequence: CASSARPGQTSTDTQYF.

This clone was counted a single time. The CDR3 DNA sequence: TGTGCCAGCAGCTTAGGTATGAGCTCGGAGACCCAGTACTTC. It is translated as CASSLGMSSETQYF. The genes are TRBV11-2 and TRBJ2-5; no clear D gene. V dropped 1 base and J dropped 5 bases, with 11 bases sitting between them. The germline CDR1 and CDR2 sequences are SGHAT and FQNNGV. This CDR3 has 14 residues.

The genes are TRBV5-5 and TRBJ1-1, with D perhaps matching TRBD1 (5 bases). Germline V lookup: CDR1 SGHKS, CDR2 YYEKEE (reference sequence). V dropped 0 bases and J dropped 6 bases, with 24 bases sitting between them. CDR3 size: 18 residues. This CDR3 is CASSLGISGAGRGSEAFF. The CDR3, as DNA: TGTGCCAGCAGCTTGGGGATAAGTGGCGCAGGGAGAGGGTCTGAAGCTTTCTTT. Filled out from reference TRBV5-5 and TRBJ1-1, the complete variable domain reads DAGVTQSPTHLIKTRGQQVTLRCSPISGHKSVSWYQQVLGQGPQFIFQYYEKEERGRGNFPDRFSARQFPNYSSELNVNALLLGDSALYLCASSLGISGAGRGSEAFFGQGTRLTVV.

The chain carries TRBV27 and TRBJ2-3; maybe TRBD2 (5 bases). The germline V gene has CDR1 MNHEY and CDR2 SMNVEV (reference sequence). The CDR3 consists of 14 residues. V lost 0 bases and J 4 bases, leaving 8 bases between the germline ends. The CDR3 loop is CASSLSRAADTQYF. CDR3 DNA: TGTGCCAGCAGTTTATCGCGGGCGGCAGATACGCAGTATTTT.

CDR3: CASSPGTNIIYEQYF. In DNA form, the CDR3 reads TGTGCCAGTAGCCCAGGGACCAACATCATCTACGAGCAGTACTTC. The genes are TRBV19 and TRBJ2-7, with D possibly called TRBD1 or TRBD2 (5 bases each). Germline-derived CDR1 and CDR2 are LNHDA and SQIVND (reference sequence). The CDR3 consists of 15 residues. Trimming pared 6 bases from V and 3 bases from J, leaving 18 bases between.

The chain combines TRBV7-9 with TRBJ2-7, with TRBD2 identical over 10 bases. Unmatched junction bases numbered 8, after V lost 5 bases and J lost 4 bases. The germline gives CDR1 SEHNR, CDR2 FQNEAQ (reference sequence). The CDR3 sequence is 15 residues long. DNA for the CDR3: TGTGCCAGCAGCGTATCTAGCGGGAGTAGTTACGAGCAGTACTTC. This translates into CASSVSSGSSYEQYF.

The table lists this clone with a count of one. This chain connects TRBV14 to TRBJ2-7, with TRBD2 identical over 8 bases. The CDR3 sequence is 16 residues long. Germline V gene lookup returns CDR1 SGHDN and CDR2 FVKESK. Trimming cost V 4 bases and J 1 base; bases outside gene matches: 9. CDR3 sequence reads: CASSRLAGLPSYEQYF. In nucleotides, the CDR3 is TGTGCCAGCAGCCGTCTAGCGGGCCTACCTTCCTACGAGCAGTACTTC.

This chain joins TRBV2 and TRBJ2-5, with D perhaps given as TRBD1 or TRBD2 (6 bases each). Trimming cost V 8 bases and J 4 bases, with 20 bases left between them. This CDR3 comprises 15 residues. The germline CDR1 and CDR2 sequences are SNHLY and FYNNEI. The DNA of the CDR3 is TGTGCCAGCCTGGCGAGATGGGGGGCGGTAGAGACCCAGTACTTC. Residues: CASLARWGAVETQYF.

This clone has just one count. This chain connects TRBV6-5 to TRBJ2-5, with D perhaps being TRBD1 or TRBD2 (5 bases each). The better agreement between TRBJ2-7 and the DNA end casts doubt on the J call. The CDR3 is 14 amino acids. CDR1 and CDR2 (germline): MNHEY, SVGAGI. The CDR3 coding sequence is TGTGCCAGCAGTAACACCGGGACCCACTACGAGCAGTACTTC. Translation gives CASSNTGTHYEQYF.

The chain employs TRBV2 and TRBJ1-5, with D unclear. This CDR3 spans 16 amino acids. Germline loops: CDR1 SNHLY, CDR2 FYNNEI. With 6 bases removed from V and 2 bases from J, the gap between germline ends came to 17 bases. The CDR3 loop is CASSDPFGQGNQPQHF. In DNA form, the CDR3 reads TGTGCCAGCAGCGATCCTTTTGGGCAGGGCAATCAGCCCCAGCATTTT.

The chain links TRBV27 to TRBJ2-7, with D maybe TRBD1 (5 bases). Germline V gene sequence: CDR1 MNHEY, CDR2 SMNVEV (reference sequence). CDR3 size: 16 residues. The V end was cut by 3 bases, the J end by 4 bases, with 19 bases between. DNA for the CDR3: TGTGCCAGCAGTTTGGGGTTAGGCCAGGGCAGATACGAGCAGTACTTC. Its protein is CASSLGLGQGRYEQYF.

Concerning this clone itself: Other DNA sequences within the sample encode an identical CDR3. The chain employs TRBV6-6 and TRBJ2-1; D unresolved. This CDR3 has 12 residues. V was pared by 0 bases and J by 9 bases, with 6 bases between. The germline V gene encodes CDR1 MNHNY and CDR2 SVGAGI (reference sequence). The CDR3 DNA reads TGTGCCAGCAGTTACTCCGGTAGTGAGCAGTTCTTC. It is translated as CASSYSGSEQFF.

This clone came up once. This chain uses TRBV25-1 with TRBJ1-1; D uncertain. V lost 10 bases to trimming and J lost 4 bases, with 10 bases between them. The CDR3 has 11 residues. Germline V gene sequence: CDR1 MGHDK, CDR2 SYGVNS. The CDR3 sequence: CATRQGTEAFF. Written as DNA, the CDR3 is TGTGCCACCCGGCAAGGCACTGAAGCTTTCTTT.

The chain is built from TRBV28 and TRBJ2-7, with 8 bases lining up with TRBD2. V gave up 3 bases and J gave up 3 bases; unmatched junction bases: 4. The CDR3 is made up of 14 amino acids. Germline-derived CDR1 and CDR2 are MDHEN and SYDVKM. CDR3 amino acids: CASSFAGGYYEQYF. The CDR3 DNA reads as TGTGCCAGCAGTTTCGCGGGGGGATACTACGAGCAGTACTTC.

The chain recombines TRBV9 with TRBJ2-7; 13 positions match TRBD2. From germline, CDR1 is SGDLS and CDR2 YYNGEE. J lost 4 bases, V lost 0 bases, and 4 bases had no gene match. This CDR3 comprises 16 residues. CDR3 sequence: CASSVGGTSGTYEQYF. The CDR3 DNA sequence: TGTGCCAGCAGCGTAGGGGGGACTAGCGGGACTTACGAGCAGTACTTC.